This T cell receptor beta chain comes out of a study of blood T cell repertoires in COVID-19 (dated by TCRdb to 2018 to 2021). Context from the whole study: Collaborator samples came from the United States, Italy and Spain and covered acute and convalescent phases of COVID-19. The material from the prospective study consisted of cDNA or gDNA derived from T cells, B-cell-depleted T cells, or PBMCs. The dataset comprised deeply sampled blood TCRbeta repertoires from subjects exposed to, actively infected with, or recovered from COVID-19. The repertoires were made available in a free public database intended to serve as a resource for research on the immune response to SARS-CoV-2. The samples were drawn from two sources: the first 160 participants of the ongoing ImmuneRACE study, and 950 to 1,500 subjects contributed by 6 global collaborators. Sample metadata almost always included a de-identified subject ID, COVID-19 status, age in years and sex. Where HLA class I and class II types were available, the types were taken from metadata supplied by the sample provider, not from assay-based typing.

What the research found in general, with its limitations: The amount of clinical and demographic metadata varied by source and participant and was provided uncurated.

From the cysteine through the phenylalanine, the CDR3 covers 17 amino acids. The DNA shown is the 51-base CDR3, in frame from base 1. The V end gives up 6 bases and the J end 1 base, leaving 7 bases in the junction not matched to a gene. Based on the germline V gene, the CDR1 and CDR2 sequences are SNHLY and FYNNEI. A word on this clone: Its antigen is still unknown. One base away there is no much larger clone; base qualities are not given.

Collaborating institutions collected whole blood in K2EDTA tubes following their own protocols. For TCRbeta analysis, collaborators shipped samples in one of three forms: frozen whole blood, isolated PBMCs, or DNA extracted from either of those sample types. TCRbeta CDR3 regions were amplified from genomic DNA using the immunoSEQ Assay, a bias-controlled multiplex PCR. The paper's processing steps were these. The number of nucleated cells in each sample was estimated from the amplification of reference gene primers within the assay. Sequence reads were collapsed and filtered to measure the absolute abundance of every unique TCRbeta CDR3 rearrangement. For each sample, productive Simpson clonality was calculated by taking the square root of Simpson's diversity index across productive rearrangements. TCRdb carries this immuneACCESS record with in-frame sequences only. Its versions omit some clonotypes, under half of them owing to an unresolved V gene in the studies checked, with the rest unexplained. For V, J and clone size, that table is used; D and trimming come from the DNA. This sample comprises around 68,000 clones, 70% to 85% of them detected only once. The ten largest clones take up roughly a tenth of the sample.

The sequencing sample was made of peripheral blood. The rearrangement combines TRBV2 with TRBJ2-6; 9 bases in the middle match TRBD1. The TCR comes from a woman between 45 and 60 years old with acute or convalescent COVID-19. The CDR3 reads as follows: CASSPGQGMSGANVLTF. The bases are TGTGCCAGCAGCCCCGGACAGGGGATGTCTGGGGCCAACGTCCTGACTTTC.